A selection of T cell receptor beta chains follows, all from one sample in a study of OX40 agonist ivuxolimab in advanced cancers. Data came from immunoSEQ multiplex PCR; TCRdb stores just in-frame clones and leaves some out. The data show tens of thousands of clones, with about 84% seen just once and roughly 0.41% held by the top ten. Material: CD4+ or CD8+ T cells sorted from blood, obtained in a trial of the OX40 agonist ivuxolimab. The receptors were gathered from an adult with an advanced solid tumor such as melanoma, head and neck, liver or kidney cancer. Both conserved end residues are part of each CDR3. Fields, in order: J gene, clone size, V gene, D gene, CDR3 protein, CDR3 DNA. The D gene is left open where the match is weak. Rows may omit the clone size; those that give it use once, few, many or a size class.

J gene: TRBJ2-1; clone size: .; V gene: TRBV29-1; D gene: .; CDR3 protein: CSVERDEQFF; CDR3 DNA: TGCAGCGTTGAGCGGGATGAGCAGTTCTTC
J gene: TRBJ1-3; clone size: .; V gene: TRBV6-5; D gene: .; CDR3 protein: CASSYGGGGGGNTIYF; CDR3 DNA: TGTGCCAGCAGTTACGGAGGCGGCGGAGGGGGAAACACCATATATTTT
J gene: TRBJ2-2; clone size: .; V gene: TRBV18; D gene: .; CDR3 protein: CASSPMGHLTGELFF; CDR3 DNA: TGTGCCAGCTCACCCATGGGACACCTCACCGGGGAGCTGTTTTTT
J gene: TRBJ2-5; clone size: .; V gene: TRBV11-1; D gene: .; CDR3 protein: CASSFFNLGETQYF; CDR3 DNA: TGTGCCAGCAGCTTTTTCAACTTGGGGGAGACCCAGTACTTC
J gene: TRBJ2-7; clone size: .; V gene: TRBV19; D gene: TRBD1; CDR3 protein: CASSRQGSRFEQYF; CDR3 DNA: TGTGCCAGTAGTCGACAGGGGTCGAGGTTCGAGCAGTACTTC
J gene: TRBJ1-1; clone size: few; V gene: TRBV5-1; D gene: .; CDR3 protein: CASSPVVWGPEAFF; CDR3 DNA: TGCGCCAGCAGCCCGGTCGTCTGGGGTCCTGAAGCTTTCTTT
J gene: TRBJ1-3; clone size: .; V gene: TRBV2; D gene: .; CDR3 protein: CASIRSGAGNTIYF; CDR3 DNA: TGTGCCAGCATTCGGTCGGGGGCTGGAAACACCATATATTTT
J gene: TRBJ2-5; clone size: .; V gene: TRBV6-1; D gene: .; CDR3 protein: CASSEPGGWETQYF; CDR3 DNA: TGTGCCAGCAGTGAACCCGGGGGCTGGGAGACCCAGTACTTC
J gene: TRBJ2-4; clone size: .; V gene: TRBV30; D gene: .; CDR3 protein: CAWSAQSLAKNIQYF; CDR3 DNA: TGTGCCTGGAGTGCTCAGTCTCTAGCCAAAAACATTCAGTACTTC
J gene: TRBJ2-3; clone size: few; V gene: TRBV6-4; D gene: .; CDR3 protein: CASSEYGTTDTQYF; CDR3 DNA: TGTGCCAGCAGTGAGTACGGGACCACAGATACGCAGTATTTT
J gene: TRBJ1-2; clone size: .; V gene: TRBV28; D gene: .; CDR3 protein: CASRSPINYGYTF; CDR3 DNA: TGTGCCAGCAGATCCCCTATTAACTATGGCTACACCTTC
J gene: TRBJ1-2; clone size: .; V gene: TRBV5-1; D gene: TRBD1; CDR3 protein: CASSWGTGNNYGYTF; CDR3 DNA: TGCGCCAGCAGCTGGGGGACAGGGAATAACTATGGCTACACCTTC
J gene: TRBJ2-5; clone size: few; V gene: TRBV18; D gene: .; CDR3 protein: CASSPGFGETQYF; CDR3 DNA: TGTGCCAGCTCACCGGGGTTCGGAGAGACCCAGTACTTC
J gene: TRBJ2-7; clone size: .; V gene: TRBV5-1; D gene: .; CDR3 protein: CASSLARTSSYEQYF; CDR3 DNA: TGCGCCAGCAGCTTGGCCAGGACCAGCTCCTACGAGCAGTACTTC
J gene: TRBJ1-5; clone size: .; V gene: TRBV6-1; D gene: .; CDR3 protein: CASYDSNQPQHF; CDR3 DNA: TGTGCCAGCTATGACAGCAATCAGCCCCAGCATTTT
J gene: TRBJ1-5; clone size: .; V gene: TRBV5-1; D gene: TRBD1; CDR3 protein: CASSSTGGRNQPQHF; CDR3 DNA: TGCGCCAGCAGCTCGACAGGGGGGCGCAATCAGCCCCAGCATTTT
J gene: TRBJ1-1; clone size: .; V gene: TRBV28; D gene: TRBD1; CDR3 protein: CASRPLGAGGMSTEAFF; CDR3 DNA: TGTGCCAGCAGACCCCTGGGTGCAGGGGGCATGAGCACTGAAGCTTTCTTT
J gene: TRBJ2-7; clone size: .; V gene: TRBV30; D gene: .; CDR3 protein: CAWSVGSYEQYF; CDR3 DNA: TGTGCCTGGAGTGTAGGCAGCTACGAGCAGTACTTC
J gene: TRBJ2-1; clone size: .; V gene: TRBV21-1; D gene: .; CDR3 protein: CASSKAGGASEQFF; CDR3 DNA: TGTGCCAGCAGCAAAGCGGGAGGGGCCAGTGAGCAGTTCTTC
J gene: TRBJ2-3; clone size: .; V gene: TRBV7-3; D gene: .; CDR3 protein: CASSYFADTQYF; CDR3 DNA: TGTGCCAGCAGTTATTTCGCGGATACGCAGTATTTT
J gene: TRBJ2-1; clone size: .; V gene: TRBV6-5; D gene: TRBD2; CDR3 protein: CASSYSSGGAYNEQFF; CDR3 DNA: TGTGCCAGCAGTTACTCGAGCGGGGGGGCCTACAATGAGCAGTTCTTC
J gene: TRBJ1-5; clone size: .; V gene: TRBV2; D gene: .; CDR3 protein: CASSEAHGGRTQHF; CDR3 DNA: TGTGCCAGCAGTGAAGCGCACGGGGGAAGGACCCAGCATTTT
J gene: TRBJ1-1; clone size: .; V gene: TRBV30; D gene: TRBD1; CDR3 protein: CAYDSGTGGAFF; CDR3 DNA: TGTGCCTACGATTCCGGGACAGGCGGAGCTTTCTTT
J gene: TRBJ2-2; clone size: .; V gene: TRBV5-1; D gene: .; CDR3 protein: CASSLDFSGELFF; CDR3 DNA: TGCGCCAGCAGCTTGGATTTCTCGGGGGAGCTGTTTTTT
J gene: TRBJ1-2; clone size: .; V gene: TRBV11-2; D gene: TRBD1; CDR3 protein: CASSKLGQGAYGYTF; CDR3 DNA: TGTGCCAGCAGCAAATTAGGACAGGGGGCTTATGGCTACACCTTC
J gene: TRBJ1-5; clone size: once; V gene: TRBV28; D gene: .; CDR3 protein: CASKGQRGGNQPQHF; CDR3 DNA: TGTGCCAGCAAGGGCCAAAGGGGAGGCAATCAGCCCCAGCATTTT
J gene: TRBJ2-3; clone size: once; V gene: TRBV30; D gene: .; CDR3 protein: CAWNGGTDTQYF; CDR3 DNA: TGTGCCTGGAATGGGGGCACAGATACGCAGTATTTT
J gene: TRBJ1-2; clone size: .; V gene: TRBV4-1; D gene: TRBD1; CDR3 protein: CASSQDRGRKDGYTF; CDR3 DNA: TGCGCCAGCAGCCAGGACAGGGGGCGAAAGGATGGCTACACCTTC
J gene: TRBJ1-5; clone size: .; V gene: TRBV7-2; D gene: .; CDR3 protein: CASSPNGGISNQPQHF; CDR3 DNA: TGTGCCAGCAGCCCGAATGGGGGGATCAGCAATCAGCCCCAGCATTTT
J gene: TRBJ1-1; clone size: .; V gene: TRBV7-9; D gene: .; CDR3 protein: CASSFPGAGSSAFF; CDR3 DNA: TGTGCCAGCAGCTTTCCGGGGGCGGGTTCGTCGGCTTTCTTT
J gene: TRBJ2-2; clone size: .; V gene: TRBV6-5; D gene: .; CDR3 protein: CASKRRPNTGELFF; CDR3 DNA: TGTGCCAGCAAGAGACGGCCGAACACCGGGGAGCTGTTTTTT
J gene: TRBJ2-3; clone size: .; V gene: TRBV5-1; D gene: TRBD1; CDR3 protein: CASSDLTGSDTQYF; CDR3 DNA: TGCGCCAGCAGCGATTTGACAGGGTCAGATACGCAGTATTTT
J gene: TRBJ1-2; clone size: .; V gene: TRBV7-2; D gene: .; CDR3 protein: CASSAQMNYGYTF; CDR3 DNA: TGTGCCAGCTCAGCTCAGATGAACTATGGCTACACCTTC
J gene: TRBJ2-1; clone size: .; V gene: TRBV6-1; D gene: .; CDR3 protein: CASRGRGGPYNEQFF; CDR3 DNA: TGTGCCAGCAGAGGTAGGGGGGGACCCTACAATGAGCAGTTCTTC
J gene: TRBJ1-4; clone size: .; V gene: TRBV4-1; D gene: .; CDR3 protein: CASSRRADGEKLFF; CDR3 DNA: TGCGCCAGCAGCCGAAGGGCGGACGGGGAAAAACTGTTTTTT
J gene: TRBJ2-2; clone size: once; V gene: TRBV6-6; D gene: TRBD2; CDR3 protein: CASSLGGANTGELFF; CDR3 DNA: TGTGCCAGCAGTCTCGGGGGGGCGAACACCGGGGAGCTGTTTTTT
J gene: TRBJ1-5; clone size: .; V gene: TRBV6-1; D gene: TRBD1; CDR3 protein: CASRRGQIINQPQHF; CDR3 DNA: TGTGCCAGCAGGAGGGGACAGATCATCAATCAGCCCCAGCATTTT
J gene: TRBJ1-2; clone size: once; V gene: TRBV11-2; D gene: .; CDR3 protein: CASSLGGGNYGYTF; CDR3 DNA: TGTGCCAGCAGCTTAGGAGGAGGGAACTATGGCTACACCTTC
J gene: TRBJ1-1; clone size: few; V gene: TRBV5-5; D gene: .; CDR3 protein: CASSLAQGEAFF; CDR3 DNA: TGTGCCAGCAGCTTGGCCCAGGGGGAAGCTTTCTTT
J gene: TRBJ1-5; clone size: once; V gene: TRBV6-5; D gene: .; CDR3 protein: CASSYEMGRPQHF; CDR3 DNA: TGTGCCAGCAGTTACGAGATGGGGCGCCCCCAGCATTTT